In its sample, the clone carrying this T cell receptor (beta chain) was seen a few times. Its antigen is as yet unknown. CDR3 length: 14 amino acids. With V trimmed by 10 bases and J by 10 bases, 12 bases remained unmatched. CDR1 is MNHNS, CDR2 SASEGT, per germline. The data belong to a study of T cell repertoires in cytomegalovirus infection. At the level of the study: Recently identified HLA-C-restricted and well-studied HLA-B-restricted CMV epitopes were used. Through public TCR beta signatures, both CMV infection and matching HLA type were indicated.

Study-level findings and limits: Cumulative public TCR beta family frequency identified carriers of CMV plus the relevant HLA. HLA-C-restricted CMV-specific TCR beta clonotypes were dominant in the ex vivo response.

TCRdb reprocessed the reads with MiXCR, giving one entry per CDR3 protein. The sample has some 700,000 distinct CDR3 sequences; roughly 30% are singletons. The chain has TRBV6-1 and TRBJ2-2; 10 bases line up with TRBD2. Sequencing was performed on cultured PBMCs, taken from culture after CMV antigen stimulation. The receptor was isolated from a human donor in good health (CMV status not recorded). Some clones in this sample may be carry-over from other donors' samples. The CDR3 DNA follows: TGTGCCACCGCGGCTAGCGGGGGCCATACGGAGCTGTTTTTT. Encoded protein: CATAASGGHTELFF.